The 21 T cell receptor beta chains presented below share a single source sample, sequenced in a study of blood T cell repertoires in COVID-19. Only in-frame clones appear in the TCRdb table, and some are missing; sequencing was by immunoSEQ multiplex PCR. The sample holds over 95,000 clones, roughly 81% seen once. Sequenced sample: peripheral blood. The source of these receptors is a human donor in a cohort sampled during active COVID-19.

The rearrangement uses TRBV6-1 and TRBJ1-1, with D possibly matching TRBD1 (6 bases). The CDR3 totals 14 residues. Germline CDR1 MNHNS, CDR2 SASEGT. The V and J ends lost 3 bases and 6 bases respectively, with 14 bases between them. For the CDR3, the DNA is TGTGCCAGCAGTGACAGGGGAAAGATCGCTGAAGCTTTCTTT. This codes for CASSDRGKIAEAFF.

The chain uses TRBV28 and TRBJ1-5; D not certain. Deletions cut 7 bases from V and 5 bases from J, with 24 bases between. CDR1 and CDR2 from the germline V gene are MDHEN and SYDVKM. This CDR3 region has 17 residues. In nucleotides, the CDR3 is TGTGCCAGCATCCCGGGATCTTACAAAAATAAGGATCAGCCCCAGCATTTT. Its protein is CASIPGSYKNKDQPQHF.

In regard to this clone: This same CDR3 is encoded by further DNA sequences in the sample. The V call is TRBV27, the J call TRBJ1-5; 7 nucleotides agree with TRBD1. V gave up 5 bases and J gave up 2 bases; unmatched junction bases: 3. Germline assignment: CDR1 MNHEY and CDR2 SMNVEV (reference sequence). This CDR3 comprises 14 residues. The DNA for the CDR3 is TGTGCCAGCAGTCTGGGGACAGGCAATCAGCCCCAGCATTTT. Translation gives CASSLGTGNQPQHF.

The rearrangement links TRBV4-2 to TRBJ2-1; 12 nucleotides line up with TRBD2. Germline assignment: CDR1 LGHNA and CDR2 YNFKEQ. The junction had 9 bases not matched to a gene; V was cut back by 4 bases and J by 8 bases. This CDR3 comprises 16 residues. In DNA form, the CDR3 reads TGTGCCAGCAGCCTAAGGACTAGCGGGATTTCTGATGAGCAGTTCTTC. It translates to CASSLRTSGISDEQFF.

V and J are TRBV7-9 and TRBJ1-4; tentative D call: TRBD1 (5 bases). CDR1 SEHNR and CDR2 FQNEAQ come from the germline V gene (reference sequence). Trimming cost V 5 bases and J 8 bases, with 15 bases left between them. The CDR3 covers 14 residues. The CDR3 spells CASSPQAKGEKLFF. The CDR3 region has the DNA TGTGCCAGCAGCCCGCAGGCAAAGGGGGAAAAACTGTTTTTT.

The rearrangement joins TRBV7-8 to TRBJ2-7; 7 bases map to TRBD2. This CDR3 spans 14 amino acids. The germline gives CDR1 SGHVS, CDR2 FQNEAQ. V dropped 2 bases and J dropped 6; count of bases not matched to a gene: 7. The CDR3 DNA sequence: TGTGCCAGCAGCTTACTTGCGGGAGTCGGCGAGCAGTACTTC. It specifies CASSLLAGVGEQYF.

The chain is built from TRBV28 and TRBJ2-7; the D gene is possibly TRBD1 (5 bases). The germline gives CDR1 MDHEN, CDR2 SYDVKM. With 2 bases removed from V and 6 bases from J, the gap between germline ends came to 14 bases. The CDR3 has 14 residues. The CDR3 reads CASSLHRGTAEQYF. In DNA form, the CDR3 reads TGTGCCAGCAGTTTACATAGGGGAACAGCCGAGCAGTACTTC.

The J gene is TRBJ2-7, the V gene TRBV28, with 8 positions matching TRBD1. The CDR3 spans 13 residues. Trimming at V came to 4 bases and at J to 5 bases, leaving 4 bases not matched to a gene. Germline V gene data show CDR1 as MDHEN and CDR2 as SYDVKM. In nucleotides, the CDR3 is TGTGCCAGCAGTTCAGGACAGGGCCACGAGCAGTACTTC. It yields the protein CASSSGQGHEQYF. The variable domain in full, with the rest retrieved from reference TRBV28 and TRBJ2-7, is DVKVTQSSRYLVKRTGEKVFLECVQDMDHENMFWYRQDPGLGLRLIYFSYDVKMKEKGDIPEGYSVSREKKERFSLILESASTNQTSMYLCASSSGQGHEQYFGPGTRLTVT.

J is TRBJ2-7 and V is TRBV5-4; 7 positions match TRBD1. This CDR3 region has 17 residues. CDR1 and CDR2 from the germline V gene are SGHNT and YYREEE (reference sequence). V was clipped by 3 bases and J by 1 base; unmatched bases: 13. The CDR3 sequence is CASSSQGVHSMSYEQYF. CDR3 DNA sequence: TGTGCCAGCAGCTCTCAGGGGGTACACTCAATGTCCTACGAGCAGTACTTC. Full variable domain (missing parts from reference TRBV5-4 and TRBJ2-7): ETGVTQSPTHLIKTRGQQVTLRCSSQSGHNTVSWYQQALGQGPQFIFQYYREEENGRGNFPPRFSGLQFPNYSSELNVNALELDDSALYLCASSSQGVHSMSYEQYFGPGTRLTVT.

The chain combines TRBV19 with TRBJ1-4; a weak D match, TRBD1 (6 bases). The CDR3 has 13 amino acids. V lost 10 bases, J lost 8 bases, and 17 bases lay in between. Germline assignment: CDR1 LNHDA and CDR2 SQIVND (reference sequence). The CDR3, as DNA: TGTGCCACCTCCGGGGGGCGGCGGGAAAAACTGTTTTTT. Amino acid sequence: CATSGGRREKLFF.

This CDR3 reads CASSPQGARGELFF. CDR3 sequence (DNA): TGTGCCAGCTCACCCCAGGGGGCGCGCGGGGAGCTGTTTTTT. This chain uses TRBV18 with TRBJ2-2, with 8 bases that match TRBD1. V gave up 3 bases and J gave up 7 bases; unmatched junction bases: 4. Germline V CDR1 and CDR2: KGHSH, LQKENI. The length of the CDR3 is 14 residues.

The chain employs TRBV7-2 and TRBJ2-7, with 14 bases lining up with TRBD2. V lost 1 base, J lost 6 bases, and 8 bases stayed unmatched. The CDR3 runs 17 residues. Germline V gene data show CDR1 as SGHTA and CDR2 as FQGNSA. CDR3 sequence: CASSLVGTSGGKSEQYF. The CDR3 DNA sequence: TGTGCCAGCAGCTTAGTGGGGACTAGCGGGGGAAAATCCGAGCAGTACTTC.

CDR3: CATSDAEGRTGVTDTQYF. CDR3 in DNA: TGTGCCACCAGTGATGCTGAAGGTAGGACAGGGGTCACAGATACGCAGTATTTT. This chain joins TRBV24-1 and TRBJ2-3; TRBD1 agrees at 9 bases. The V gene's germline CDR1 is KGHDR and CDR2 SFDVKD. The CDR3 runs 18 residues. Losses at the gene ends were 3 bases for V and 2 bases for J; bases not matched to a gene: 11.

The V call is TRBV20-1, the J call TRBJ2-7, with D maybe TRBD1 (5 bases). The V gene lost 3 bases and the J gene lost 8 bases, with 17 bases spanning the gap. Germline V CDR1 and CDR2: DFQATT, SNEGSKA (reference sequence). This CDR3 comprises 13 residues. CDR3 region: CSASAQGRAKQYF. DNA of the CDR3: TGCAGTGCTAGTGCCCAGGGTCGGGCCAAGCAGTACTTC.

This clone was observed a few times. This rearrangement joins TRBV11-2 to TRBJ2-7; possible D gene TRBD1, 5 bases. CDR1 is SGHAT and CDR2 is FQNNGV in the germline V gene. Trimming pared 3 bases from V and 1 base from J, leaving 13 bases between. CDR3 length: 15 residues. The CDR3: CASSLSGGASYEQYF. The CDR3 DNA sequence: TGTGCCAGCAGCTTGTCAGGTGGGGCATCCTACGAGCAGTACTTC.

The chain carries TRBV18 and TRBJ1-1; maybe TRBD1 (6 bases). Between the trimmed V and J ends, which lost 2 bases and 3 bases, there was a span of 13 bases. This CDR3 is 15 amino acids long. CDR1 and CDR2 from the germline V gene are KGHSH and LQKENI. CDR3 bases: TGTGCCAGCTCACCAGCAGGGGTTTCGGACACTGAAGCTTTCTTT. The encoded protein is CASSPAGVSDTEAFF. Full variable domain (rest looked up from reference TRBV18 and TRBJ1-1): NAGVMQNPRHLVRRRGQEARLRCSPMKGHSHVYWYRQLPEEGLKFMVYLQKENIIDESGMPKERFSAEFPKEGPSILRIQQVVRGDSAAYFCASSPAGVSDTEAFFGQGTRLTVV.

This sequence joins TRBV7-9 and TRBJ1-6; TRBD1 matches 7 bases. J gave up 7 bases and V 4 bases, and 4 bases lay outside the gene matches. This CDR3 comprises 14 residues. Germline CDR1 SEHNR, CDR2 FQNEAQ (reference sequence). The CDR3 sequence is CASSSTGWNSPLHF. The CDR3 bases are TGTGCCAGCAGCTCGACAGGGTGGAATTCACCCCTCCACTTT.

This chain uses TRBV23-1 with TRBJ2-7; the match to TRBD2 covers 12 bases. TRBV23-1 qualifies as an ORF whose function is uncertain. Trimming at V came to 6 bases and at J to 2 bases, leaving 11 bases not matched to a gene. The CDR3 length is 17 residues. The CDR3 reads CASRGGTSGYFTYEQYF. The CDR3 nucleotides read TGCGCCAGCAGAGGCGGGACTAGCGGGTACTTCACCTACGAGCAGTACTTC.

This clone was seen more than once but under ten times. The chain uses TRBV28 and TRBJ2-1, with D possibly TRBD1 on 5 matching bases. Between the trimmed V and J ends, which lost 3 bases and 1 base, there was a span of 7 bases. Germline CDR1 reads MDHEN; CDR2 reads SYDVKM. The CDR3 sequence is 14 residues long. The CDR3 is CASSLTVSYNEQFF. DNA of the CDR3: TGTGCCAGCAGTTTGACAGTTTCCTACAATGAGCAGTTCTTC.

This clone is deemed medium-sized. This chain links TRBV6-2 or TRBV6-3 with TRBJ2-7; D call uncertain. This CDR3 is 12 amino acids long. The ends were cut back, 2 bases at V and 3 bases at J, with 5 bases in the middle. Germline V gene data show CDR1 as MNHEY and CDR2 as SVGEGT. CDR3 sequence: CASSYAYYEQYF. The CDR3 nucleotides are TGTGCCAGCAGTTACGCCTACTACGAGCAGTACTTC.

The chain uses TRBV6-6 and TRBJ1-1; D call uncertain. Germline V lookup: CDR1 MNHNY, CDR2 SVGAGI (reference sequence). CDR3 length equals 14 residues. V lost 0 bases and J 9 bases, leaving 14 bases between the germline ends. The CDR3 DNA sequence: TGTGCCAGCAGTTACTCCGACACTCCTTCGCAAGCTTTCTTT. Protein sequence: CASSYSDTPSQAFF.